This T cell receptor (beta chain) was found in a study of early T cells in non-severe SARS-CoV-2 infection. The wider study: The authors sequenced bulk RNA from unsorted whole blood, leaving chains unpaired.

This clonotype appeared a few times. What it binds is unknown. Trimming shortened V by 4 bases and J by 1 base, and 19 bases separated the two germline ends. The CDR3 loop spans 17 amino acids. Germline values: CDR1 LNHNV, CDR2 YYDKDF (reference sequence). Findings and caveats of the study: VDJdb matches were skewed toward anti-spike CD8 T cell responses.

cDNA molecules, individually, were tagged with unique molecular identifiers. TCRdb reprocessed the 5' RACE reads via MiXCR and lists one record per CDR3 protein. The table shows 85,000 to 100,000 distinct CDR3 sequences, with approximately 15% occurring only once. The sample was whole blood. This chain connects TRBV15 to TRBJ1-1, with a weak D call TRBD1 (5 bases). The receptor was derived from an adult who was a healthcare worker with PCR-confirmed SARS-CoV-2 infection or an uninfected control (not recorded which). CDR3 nucleotides: TGTGCCACCAGCATCCTCCAGGGAACGATGGGGAACACTGAAGCTTTCTTT. Protein product: CATSILQGTMGNTEAFF.